This paragraph reports one T cell receptor beta chain. Sample treatment: oral pan-JAK inhibitor, 5-10 mg twice daily. Punch biopsies of lesional scalp, plus peripheral blood, were taken from alopecia areata patients. The data originate from a study of CD8+ T cells in alopecia areata. The overall study: A regimen of oral tofacitinib, 5 to 10 mg twice daily, was given to treated patients.

In each case, RNA was isolated and then reverse transcribed into cDNA as the sequencing template. The data were produced by immunoSEQ multiplex PCR, yet TCRdb's version contains in-frame clones alone and is incomplete. The sample holds around 100,000 clones, around 50% seen once. The sample consisted of CD8+ T cells sorted from blood, taken at week 24, from a patient treated with tofacitinib. This receptor was obtained from a human donor with alopecia areata.

The CDR3 here is CASSPTPGDRGLQPQHF. CDR3 sequence (DNA): TGTGCCAGCAGTCCTACCCCCGGGGACAGGGGACTTCAGCCCCAGCATTTT. V and J are TRBV27 and TRBJ1-5, with 10 bases matching TRBD1. Germline assignment: CDR1 MNHEY and CDR2 SMNVEV (reference sequence). This CDR3 region has 17 residues. After removal of 5 bases from V and 6 bases from J, the junction contained 13 bases not matched to a gene.